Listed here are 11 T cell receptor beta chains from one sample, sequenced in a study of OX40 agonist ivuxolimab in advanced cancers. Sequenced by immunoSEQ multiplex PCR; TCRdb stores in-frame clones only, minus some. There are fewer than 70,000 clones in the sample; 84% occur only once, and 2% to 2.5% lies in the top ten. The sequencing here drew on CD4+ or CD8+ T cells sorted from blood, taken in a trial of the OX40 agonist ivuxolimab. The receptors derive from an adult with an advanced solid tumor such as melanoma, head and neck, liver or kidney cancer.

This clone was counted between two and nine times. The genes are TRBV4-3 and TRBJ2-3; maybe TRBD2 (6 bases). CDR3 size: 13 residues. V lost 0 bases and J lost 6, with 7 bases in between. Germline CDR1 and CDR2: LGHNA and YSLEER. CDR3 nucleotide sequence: TGCGCCAGCAGCCAAGAACGGGGGGATACGCAGTATTTT. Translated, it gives CASSQERGDTQYF.

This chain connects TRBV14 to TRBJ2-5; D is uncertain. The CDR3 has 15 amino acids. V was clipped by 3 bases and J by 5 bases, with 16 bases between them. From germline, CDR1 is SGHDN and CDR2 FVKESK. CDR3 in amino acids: CASSQRTLPAETQYF. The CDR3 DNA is TGTGCCAGCAGCCAGAGGACCCTCCCGGCGGAGACCCAGTACTTC. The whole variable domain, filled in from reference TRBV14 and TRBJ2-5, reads EAGVTQFPSHSVIEKGQTVTLRCDPISGHDNLYWYRRVMGKEIKFLLHFVKESKQDESGMPNNRFLAERTGGTYSTLKVQPAELEDSGVYFCASSQRTLPAETQYFGPGTRLLVL.

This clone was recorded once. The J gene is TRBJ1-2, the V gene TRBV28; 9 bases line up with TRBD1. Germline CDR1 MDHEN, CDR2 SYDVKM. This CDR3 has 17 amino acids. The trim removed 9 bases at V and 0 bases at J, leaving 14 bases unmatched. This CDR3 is CASGPGTGSGANYGYTF. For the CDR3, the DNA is TGTGCCAGTGGGCCCGGGACAGGGTCTGGAGCTAACTATGGCTACACCTTC.

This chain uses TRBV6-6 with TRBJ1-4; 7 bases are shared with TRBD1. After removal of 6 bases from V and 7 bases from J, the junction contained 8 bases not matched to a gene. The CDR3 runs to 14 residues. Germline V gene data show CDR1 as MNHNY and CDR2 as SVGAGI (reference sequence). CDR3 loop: CASSRSGDSEKLFF. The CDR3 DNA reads TGTGCCAGCAGCCGGAGCGGGGACAGTGAAAAACTGTTTTTT.

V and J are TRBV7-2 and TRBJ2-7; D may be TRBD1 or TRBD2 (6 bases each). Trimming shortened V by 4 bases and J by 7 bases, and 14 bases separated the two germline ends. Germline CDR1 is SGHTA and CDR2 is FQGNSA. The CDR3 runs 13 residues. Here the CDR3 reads CASSSYTGREQYF. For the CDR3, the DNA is TGTGCCAGCAGCTCATATACAGGGAGGGAGCAGTACTTC.

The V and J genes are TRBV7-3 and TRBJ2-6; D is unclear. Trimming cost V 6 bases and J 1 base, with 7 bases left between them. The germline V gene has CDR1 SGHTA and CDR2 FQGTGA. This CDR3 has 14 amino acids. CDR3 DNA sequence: TGTGCCAGCAGAGTGGAATCTGGGGCCAACGTCCTGACTTTC. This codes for CASRVESGANVLTF.

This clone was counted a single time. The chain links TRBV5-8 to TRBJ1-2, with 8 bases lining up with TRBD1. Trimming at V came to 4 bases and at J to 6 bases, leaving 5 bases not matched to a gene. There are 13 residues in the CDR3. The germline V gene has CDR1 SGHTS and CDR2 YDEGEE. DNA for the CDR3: TGTGCCAGCAGCGCCGACAGGGGCGATGGCTACACCTTC. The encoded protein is CASSADRGDGYTF.

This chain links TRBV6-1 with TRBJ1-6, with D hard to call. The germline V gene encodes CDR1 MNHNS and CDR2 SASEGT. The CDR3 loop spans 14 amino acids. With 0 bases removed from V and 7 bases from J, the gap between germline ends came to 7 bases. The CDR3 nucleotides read TGTGCCAGCAGTGAAGCAATGGGCAATTCACCCCTCCACTTT. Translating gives CASSEAMGNSPLHF.

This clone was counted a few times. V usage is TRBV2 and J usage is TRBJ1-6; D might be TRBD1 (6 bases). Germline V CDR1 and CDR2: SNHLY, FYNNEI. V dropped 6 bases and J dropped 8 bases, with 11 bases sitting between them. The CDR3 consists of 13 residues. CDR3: CASRGQYDSPLHF. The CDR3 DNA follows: TGTGCCAGCAGAGGACAGTACGATTCACCCCTCCACTTT.

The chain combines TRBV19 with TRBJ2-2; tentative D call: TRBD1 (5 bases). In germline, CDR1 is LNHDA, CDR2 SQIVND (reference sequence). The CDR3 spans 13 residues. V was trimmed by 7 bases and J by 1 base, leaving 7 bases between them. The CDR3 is CASKTGNTGELFF. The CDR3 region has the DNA TGTGCCAGTAAAACAGGGAACACCGGGGAGCTGTTTTTT.

This CDR3 is CASRRQATNTGELFF. In DNA, the CDR3 is TGTGCCAGCAGACGACAGGCCACGAACACCGGGGAGCTGTTTTTT. The chain uses TRBV7-6 and TRBJ2-2, with a weak D call TRBD1 (6 bases). Germline CDR1 reads SGHVS; CDR2 reads FNYEAQ. V was pared by 6 bases and J by 0 bases, with 11 bases between. The CDR3 consists of 15 residues.